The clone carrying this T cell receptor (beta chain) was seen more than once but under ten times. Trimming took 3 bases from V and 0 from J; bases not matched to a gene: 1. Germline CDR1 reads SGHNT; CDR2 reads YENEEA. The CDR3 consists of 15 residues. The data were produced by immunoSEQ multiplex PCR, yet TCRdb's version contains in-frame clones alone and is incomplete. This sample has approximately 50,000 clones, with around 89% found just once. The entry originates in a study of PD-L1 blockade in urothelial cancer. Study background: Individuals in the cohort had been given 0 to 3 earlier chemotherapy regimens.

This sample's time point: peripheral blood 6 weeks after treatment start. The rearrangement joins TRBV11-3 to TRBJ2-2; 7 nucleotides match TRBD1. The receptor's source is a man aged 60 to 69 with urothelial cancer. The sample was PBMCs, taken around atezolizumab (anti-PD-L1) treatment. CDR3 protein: CASSLGQPNTGELFF. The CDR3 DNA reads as TGTGCCAGCAGCTTGGGACAGCCGAACACCGGGGAGCTGTTTTTT.